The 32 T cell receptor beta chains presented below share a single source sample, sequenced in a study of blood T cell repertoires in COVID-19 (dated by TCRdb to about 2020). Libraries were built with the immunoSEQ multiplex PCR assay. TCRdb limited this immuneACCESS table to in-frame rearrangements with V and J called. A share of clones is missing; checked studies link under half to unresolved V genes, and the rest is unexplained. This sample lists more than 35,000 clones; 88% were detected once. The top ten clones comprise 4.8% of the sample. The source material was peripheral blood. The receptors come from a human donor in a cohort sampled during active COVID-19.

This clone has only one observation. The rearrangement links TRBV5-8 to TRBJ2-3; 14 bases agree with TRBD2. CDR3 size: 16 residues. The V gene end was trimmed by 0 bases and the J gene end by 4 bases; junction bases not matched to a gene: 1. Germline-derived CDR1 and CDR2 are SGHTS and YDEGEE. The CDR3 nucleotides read TGTGCCAGCAGCTTGGGGACTAGCGGGAGGTCAGATACGCAGTATTTT. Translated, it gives CASSLGTSGRSDTQYF.

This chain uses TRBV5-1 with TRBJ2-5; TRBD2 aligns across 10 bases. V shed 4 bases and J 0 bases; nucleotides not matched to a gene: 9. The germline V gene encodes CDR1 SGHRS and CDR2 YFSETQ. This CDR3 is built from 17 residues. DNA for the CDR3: TGCGCCAGCAGCCCCGGACTAGCGGTGGGGTACCAAGAGACCCAGTACTTC. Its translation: CASSPGLAVGYQETQYF. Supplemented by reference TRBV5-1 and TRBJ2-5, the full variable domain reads KAGVTQTPRYLIKTRGQQVTLSCSPISGHRSVSWYQQTPGQGLQFLFEYFSETQRNKGNFPGRFSGRQFSNSRSEMNVSTLELGDSALYLCASSPGLAVGYQETQYFGPGTRLLVL.

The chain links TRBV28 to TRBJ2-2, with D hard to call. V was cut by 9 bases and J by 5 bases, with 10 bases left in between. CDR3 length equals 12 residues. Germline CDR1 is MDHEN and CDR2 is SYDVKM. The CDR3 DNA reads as TGTGCCAGTTCTACTCCGACCGGGGAGCTGTTTTTT. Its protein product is CASSTPTGELFF.

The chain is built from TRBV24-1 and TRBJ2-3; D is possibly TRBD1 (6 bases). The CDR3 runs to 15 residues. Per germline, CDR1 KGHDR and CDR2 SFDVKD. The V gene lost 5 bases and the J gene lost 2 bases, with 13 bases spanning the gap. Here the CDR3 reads CATSAGTFSTDTQYF. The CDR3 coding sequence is TGTGCCACCAGTGCCGGGACATTTTCCACAGATACGCAGTATTTT.

CDR3 DNA: TGTGCCACCAGTGATCCGACAACTAGCAATCAGCCCCAGCATTTT. Residues: CATSDPTTSNQPQHF. The rearrangement joins TRBV24-1 to TRBJ1-5; no definite D call. Per the germline V gene, CDR1 is KGHDR and CDR2 is SFDVKD. The CDR3 has 15 amino acids. V lost 3 bases and J lost 0, with 8 bases in between.

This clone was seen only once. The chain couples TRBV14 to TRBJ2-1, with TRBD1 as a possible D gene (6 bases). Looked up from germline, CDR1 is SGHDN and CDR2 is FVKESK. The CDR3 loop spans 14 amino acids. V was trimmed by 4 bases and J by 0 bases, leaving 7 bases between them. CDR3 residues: CASSPTGSYNEQFF. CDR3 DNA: TGTGCCAGCAGCCCGACAGGCTCCTACAATGAGCAGTTCTTC.

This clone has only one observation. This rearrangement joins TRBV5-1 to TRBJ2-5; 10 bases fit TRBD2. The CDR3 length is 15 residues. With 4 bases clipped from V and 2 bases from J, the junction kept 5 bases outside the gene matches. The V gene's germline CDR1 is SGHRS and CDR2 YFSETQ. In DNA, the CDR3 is TGCGCCAGCAGCGAGGGGACTAGCGTACAAGAGACCCAGTACTTC. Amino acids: CASSEGTSVQETQYF.

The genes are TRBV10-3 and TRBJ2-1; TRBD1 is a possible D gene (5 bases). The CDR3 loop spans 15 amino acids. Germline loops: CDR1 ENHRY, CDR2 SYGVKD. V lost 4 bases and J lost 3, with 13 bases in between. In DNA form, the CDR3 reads TGTGCCATCAGTGTAGACAGTGGTTTCTACAATGAGCAGTTCTTC. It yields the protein CAISVDSGFYNEQFF.

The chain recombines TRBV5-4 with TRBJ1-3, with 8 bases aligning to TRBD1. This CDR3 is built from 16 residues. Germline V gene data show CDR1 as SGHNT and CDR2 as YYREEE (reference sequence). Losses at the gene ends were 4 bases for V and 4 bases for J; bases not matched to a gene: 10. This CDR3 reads CASSPGTGALGNTIYF. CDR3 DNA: TGTGCCAGCAGCCCCGGGACAGGCGCGCTCGGAAACACCATATATTTT.

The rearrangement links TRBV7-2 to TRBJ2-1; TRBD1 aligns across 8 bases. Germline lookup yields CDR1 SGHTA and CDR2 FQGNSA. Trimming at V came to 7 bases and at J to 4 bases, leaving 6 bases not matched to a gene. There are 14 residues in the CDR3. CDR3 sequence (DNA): TGTGCCAGCACCTCCGGGACAGGTTACAATGAGCAGTTCTTC. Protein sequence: CASTSGTGYNEQFF.

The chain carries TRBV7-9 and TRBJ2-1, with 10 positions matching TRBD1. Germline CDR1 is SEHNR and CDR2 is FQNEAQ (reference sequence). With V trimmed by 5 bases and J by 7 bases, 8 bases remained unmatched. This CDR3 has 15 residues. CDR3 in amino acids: CASSHRGQGRNEQFF. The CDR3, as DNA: TGTGCCAGCAGCCATCGGGGACAGGGGAGAAATGAGCAGTTCTTC. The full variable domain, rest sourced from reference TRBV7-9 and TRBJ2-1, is DTGVSQNPRHKITKRGQNVTFRCDPISEHNRLYWYRQTLGQGPEFLTYFQNEAQLEKSRLLSDRFSAERPKGSFSTLEIQRTEQGDSAMYLCASSHRGQGRNEQFFGPGTRLTVL.

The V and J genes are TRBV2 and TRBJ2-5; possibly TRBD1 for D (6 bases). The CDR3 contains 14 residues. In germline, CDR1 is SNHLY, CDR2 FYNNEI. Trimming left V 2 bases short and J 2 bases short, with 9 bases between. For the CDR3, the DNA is TGTGCCAGCAGTGAACAGGGGTTGCAAGAGACCCAGTACTTC. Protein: CASSEQGLQETQYF.

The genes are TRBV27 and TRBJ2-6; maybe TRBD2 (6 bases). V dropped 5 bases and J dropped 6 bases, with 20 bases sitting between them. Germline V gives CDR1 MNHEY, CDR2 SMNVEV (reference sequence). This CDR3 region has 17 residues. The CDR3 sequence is CASSLAFLSGEANVLTF. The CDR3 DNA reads TGTGCCAGCAGTCTAGCGTTCCTCTCTGGGGAGGCCAACGTCCTGACTTTC.

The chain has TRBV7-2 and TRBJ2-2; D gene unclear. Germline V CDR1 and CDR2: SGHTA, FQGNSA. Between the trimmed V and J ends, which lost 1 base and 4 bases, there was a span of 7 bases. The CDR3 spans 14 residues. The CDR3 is CASSLVGATGELFF. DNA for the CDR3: TGTGCCAGCAGCTTAGTGGGCGCCACCGGGGAGCTGTTTTTT.

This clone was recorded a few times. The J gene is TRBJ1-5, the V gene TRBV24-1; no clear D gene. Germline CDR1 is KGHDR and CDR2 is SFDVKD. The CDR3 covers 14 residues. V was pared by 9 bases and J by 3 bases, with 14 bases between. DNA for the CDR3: TGTGCCACCTGGTCGGGATTTCCCAATCAGCCCCAGCATTTT. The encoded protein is CATWSGFPNQPQHF.

CDR3 in DNA: TGTGCCAGCAGTCGACATAGCAATCAGCCCCAGCATTTT. Protein: CASSRHSNQPQHF. The V and J genes are TRBV12-3 or TRBV12-4 and TRBJ1-5; no clear D. The V end lost 5 bases, the J end lost 0 bases, and 5 bases lay between the germline ends. The CDR3 is 13 amino acids.

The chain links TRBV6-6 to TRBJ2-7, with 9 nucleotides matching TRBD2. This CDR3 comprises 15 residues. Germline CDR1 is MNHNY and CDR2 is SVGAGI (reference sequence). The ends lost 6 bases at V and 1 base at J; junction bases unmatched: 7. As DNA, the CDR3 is TGTGCCAGCAGCCAGATAGCGGGAGTGTCCTACGAGCAGTACTTC. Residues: CASSQIAGVSYEQYF.

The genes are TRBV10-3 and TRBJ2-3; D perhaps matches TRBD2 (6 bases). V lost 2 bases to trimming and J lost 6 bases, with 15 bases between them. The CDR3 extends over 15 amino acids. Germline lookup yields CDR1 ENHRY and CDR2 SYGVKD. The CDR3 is CAISETSSGFDTQYF. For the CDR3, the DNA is TGTGCCATCAGTGAGACTAGCTCCGGTTTCGATACGCAGTATTTT.

The CDR3 DNA follows: TGTGCCAGCATCGCGGGGACTAGCACAGATACGCAGTATTTT. The encoded protein is CASIAGTSTDTQYF. The V call is TRBV28, the J call TRBJ2-3, with D possibly TRBD2 on 6 matching bases. The CDR3 length is 14 residues. Germline-derived CDR1 and CDR2 are MDHEN and SYDVKM. The V gene lost 7 bases and the J gene lost 0 bases, with 11 bases spanning the gap. The entire variable domain, with the rest obtained from reference TRBV28 and TRBJ2-3, is as follows: DVKVTQSSRYLVKRTGEKVFLECVQDMDHENMFWYRQDPGLGLRLIYFSYDVKMKEKGDIPEGYSVSREKKERFSLILESASTNQTSMYLCASIAGTSTDTQYFGPGTRLTVL.

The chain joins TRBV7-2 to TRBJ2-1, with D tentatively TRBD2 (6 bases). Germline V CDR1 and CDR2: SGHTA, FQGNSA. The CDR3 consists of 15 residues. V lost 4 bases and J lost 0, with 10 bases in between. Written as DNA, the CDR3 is TGTGCCAGCAGCTACCTAGCGAGCTCCTACAATGAGCAGTTCTTC. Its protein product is CASSYLASSYNEQFF.

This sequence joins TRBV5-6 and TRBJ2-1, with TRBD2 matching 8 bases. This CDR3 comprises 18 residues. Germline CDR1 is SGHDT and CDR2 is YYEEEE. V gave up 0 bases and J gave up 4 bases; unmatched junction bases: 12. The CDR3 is CASSLAGGVLNFYNEQFF. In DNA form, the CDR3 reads TGTGCCAGCAGCTTGGCCGGGGGGGTTCTCAACTTTTACAATGAGCAGTTCTTC.

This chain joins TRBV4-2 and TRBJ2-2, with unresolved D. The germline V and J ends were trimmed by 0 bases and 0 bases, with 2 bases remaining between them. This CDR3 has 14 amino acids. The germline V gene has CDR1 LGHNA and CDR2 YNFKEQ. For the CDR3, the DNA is TGTGCCAGCAGCCAAGACTCGAACACCGGGGAGCTGTTTTTT. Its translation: CASSQDSNTGELFF.

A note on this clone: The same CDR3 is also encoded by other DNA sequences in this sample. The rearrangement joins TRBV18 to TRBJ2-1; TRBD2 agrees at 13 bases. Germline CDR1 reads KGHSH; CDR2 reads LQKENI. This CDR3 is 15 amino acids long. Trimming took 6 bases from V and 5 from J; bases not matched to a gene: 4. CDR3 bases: TGTGCCAGCTCCCCAGGACTAGCGGGAGACAATGAGCAGTTCTTC. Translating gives CASSPGLAGDNEQFF.

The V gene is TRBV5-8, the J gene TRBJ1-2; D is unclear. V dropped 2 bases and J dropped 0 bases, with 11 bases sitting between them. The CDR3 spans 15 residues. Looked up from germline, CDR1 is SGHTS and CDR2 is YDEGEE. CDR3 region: CASSFVYPANYGYTF. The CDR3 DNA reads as TGTGCCAGCAGCTTTGTCTACCCGGCTAACTATGGCTACACCTTC.

The CDR3 DNA sequence: TGTGCCAGCAGGGCGGGGGGCGTCCACAATGAGCAGTTCTTC. This translates into CASRAGGVHNEQFF. J is TRBJ2-1 and V is TRBV28, with 8 bases that match TRBD2. This CDR3 region has 14 residues. In germline, CDR1 is MDHEN, CDR2 SYDVKM. J lost 5 bases, V lost 6 bases, and 6 bases had no gene match.

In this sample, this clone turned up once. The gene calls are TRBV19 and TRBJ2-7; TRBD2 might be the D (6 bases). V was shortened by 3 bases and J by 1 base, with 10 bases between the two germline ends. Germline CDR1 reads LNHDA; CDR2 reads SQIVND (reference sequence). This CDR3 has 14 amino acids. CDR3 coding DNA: TGTGCCAGTAGTATTGGTAGCGGATCCTACGAGCAGTACTTC. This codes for CASSIGSGSYEQYF.

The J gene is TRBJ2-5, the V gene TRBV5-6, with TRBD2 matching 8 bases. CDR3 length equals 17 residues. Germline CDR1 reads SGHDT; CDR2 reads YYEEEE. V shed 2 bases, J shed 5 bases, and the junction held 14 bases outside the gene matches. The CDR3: CASSLRTSGASRETQYF. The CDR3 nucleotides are TGTGCCAGCAGCTTAAGAACTAGCGGAGCCTCTCGGGAGACCCAGTACTTC.

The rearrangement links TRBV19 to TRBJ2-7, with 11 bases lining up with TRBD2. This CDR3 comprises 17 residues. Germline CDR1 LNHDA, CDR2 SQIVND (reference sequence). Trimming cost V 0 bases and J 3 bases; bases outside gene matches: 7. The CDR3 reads CASSIDRTSGSHYEQYF. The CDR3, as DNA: TGTGCCAGTAGTATAGATCGCACTAGCGGGAGCCACTACGAGCAGTACTTC.

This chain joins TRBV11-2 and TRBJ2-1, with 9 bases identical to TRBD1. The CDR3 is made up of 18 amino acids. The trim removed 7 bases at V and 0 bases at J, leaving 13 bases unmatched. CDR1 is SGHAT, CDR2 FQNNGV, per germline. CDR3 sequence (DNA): TGTGCCAGCACCACACCGCCGGGACAGGGAAGCTCCTACAATGAGCAGTTCTTC. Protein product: CASTTPPGQGSSYNEQFF.

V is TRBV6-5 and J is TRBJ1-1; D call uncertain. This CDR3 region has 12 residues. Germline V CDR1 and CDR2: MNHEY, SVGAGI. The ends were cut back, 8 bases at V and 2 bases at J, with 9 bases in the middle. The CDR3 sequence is CASWEGNTEAFF. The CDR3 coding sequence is TGTGCCAGCTGGGAGGGAAACACTGAAGCTTTCTTT.

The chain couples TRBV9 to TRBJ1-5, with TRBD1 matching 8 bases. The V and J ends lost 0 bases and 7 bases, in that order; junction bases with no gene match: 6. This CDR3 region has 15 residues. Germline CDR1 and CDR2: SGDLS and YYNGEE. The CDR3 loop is CASSVDGQGGQPQHF. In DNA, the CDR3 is TGTGCCAGCAGCGTAGATGGACAGGGAGGCCAGCCCCAGCATTTT. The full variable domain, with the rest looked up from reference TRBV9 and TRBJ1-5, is DSGVTQTPKHLITATGQRVTLRCSPRSGDLSVYWYQQSLDQGLQFLIQYYNGEERAKGNILERFSAQQFPDLHSELNLSSLELGDSALYFCASSVDGQGGQPQHFGDGTRLSIL.

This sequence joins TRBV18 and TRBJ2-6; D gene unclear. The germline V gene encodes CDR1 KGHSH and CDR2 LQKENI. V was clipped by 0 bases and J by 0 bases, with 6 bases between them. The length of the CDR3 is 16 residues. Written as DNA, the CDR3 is TGTGCCAGCTCACCACCTGAGCTCTCTGGGGCCAACGTCCTGACTTTC. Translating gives CASSPPELSGANVLTF.